This paragraph reports one TCR beta chain. The antigen it recognizes is unknown. Base qualities are not at hand, and no much larger clone is one base apart. These data originate in a study of cytomegalovirus exposure and HLA in healthy donors (dated by TCRdb to 2017 to 2019). Background on the whole study: According to an earlier analysis of several hundred of the donors, 150 million to 200 million T cells yielded some 110 million unique TCR beta sequences and about 300 Gb of sequence data. About 300 gigabases of sequencing data and tens of millions of unique TCR sequences were included in an early release covering 550 to 650 HLA-typed donors. Among the 398 genotyped donors, approximately 76% belonged to the genetic ancestry cluster associated with self-reported Caucasian donors. The study aimed to test whether signatures of past pathogen exposure could be identified by cataloging public T cell receptors. The T cell repertoires of around 730 subjects were profiled by immunosequencing and related to cytomegalovirus serostatus. Along with the approximately 600-subject first cohort, a separate validation cohort of over a hundred different subjects was used. The study combined high-throughput TCR immunosequencing, statistical association of individual TCRs with disease status, and machine learning to predict cytomegalovirus infection status. A later analysis re-examined previously published TCR beta repertoires from about 670 donors and added high-resolution HLA genotyping to investigate patterns of TCR occurrence. Rather than using new phenotypic data, the later analysis identified candidate immune exposures from TCR beta sequences and from how often those sequences occurred across donors. To decide whether each TCR beta V gene segment behaved as functional or pseudogenic, an earlier analysis of some 600 of the donors relied on high-throughput TCR beta sequencing. Alongside the repertoire data, information on donor age, sex, ethnicity and CMV serostatus was compiled. In a later genetic analysis, genome-wide SNP genotypes for about three fifths of the roughly 670 donors were used, and that subset was treated as a discovery cohort. Every discovery cohort repertoire had been produced on one sequencing platform. Both class I and class II loci were covered by HLA typing, at four-digit resolution. The number of typed donors differed by locus: about 629-640 for A, B, C, DRB1 and DQB1; some 500 for DQA1; fewer than 610 for DPA1; and 450 to 480 for DPB1. Roughly five DR-DQ haplotypes were treated as single units for association and clustering because of strong linkage in the cohort. Among 300 to 450 genotyped donors of the cohort, an average of approximately 240,000 unique TCR beta nucleotide sequences were sequenced per donor, around a sixth of them non-productive.

The library relied on the immunoSEQ multiplex PCR assay. A mixture of 60 forward primers for TCR Vbeta segments and 13 reverse primers for TCR Jbeta segments was used in the multiplex PCR. The CDR3 region of rearranged TCR beta genes was amplified from genomic DNA by a multiplex PCR assay. On the Illumina HiSeq System, the amplified TCR beta libraries were sequenced as 87-base-pair reads. On the study's bioinformatics: In a later analysis, some 80 million unique TCR beta chains were counted across the roughly 670 repertoires, and roughly 10 million of these chains were shared by at least two donors. Raw reads were error-corrected and collapsed into unique sequences with a nearest-neighbor algorithm that merged closely related sequences to remove PCR and sequencing errors. V, D and J gene segments were assigned by aligning CDR3 sequences to IMGT reference sequences. For a sequence to be retained, at least a six-nucleotide match to both a V gene segment and a J gene segment was required. Rearrangements were classified as productive when the CDR3 lacked stop codons and remained in frame with V and J, and all other rearrangements were classified as non-productive. CDR3 was defined according to IMGT convention as the region running from the second conserved V-encoded cysteine to the conserved J-encoded phenylalanine. Sequences without an unambiguous match to a single V gene segment were excluded from the earlier analysis of a few hundred of the donors. An earlier analysis of about 590 of the donors classified V segments as functional when productive rearrangements were above 56.7% and as segregating when the standard deviation between donors was above 5%. To diagnose cytomegalovirus status from the catalog of TCR beta chain sequences, a statistical classification framework was built. V and J gene assignment, in a later analysis, came from comparing TCR nucleotide sequences with IMGT/GENE-DB human TR gene sequences. The TCRdist pipeline was used in a later analysis to assign CDR3 sequences and most-parsimonious VDJ recombination scenarios. In a later analysis, every TCR beta chain was defined by the combination of its CDR3 amino acid sequence and its V-gene family, and reads without a unique V-gene family were dropped. A later analysis removed over 500 highly shared, low-generation-probability nucleotide sequences to deal with suspected cross-contamination and a sequencing artifact. In a later analysis, a clonal expansion index was calculated for each public chain from normalized within-repertoire ranks of inferred template counts. Generation probabilities in a later analysis came from a VDJ recombination model fitted to out-of-frame rearrangements, and those results were checked against IGoR. A later analysis scored TCR-TCR, TCR-HLA and TCR-CMV co-occurrence with hypergeometric tests, applying a repertoire-size bias correction to TCR pairs. A later analysis estimated false discovery rates by permuting HLA or CMV assignments 20 times. In a later analysis, co-occurring TCRs were grouped using DBSCAN, and TCRdist sequence similarity was added for clustering within HLA-allele-positive subsets. Repertoires with fewer than 30,000 or more than 120,000 public chains, plus five repertoires with anomalous nucleotide sharing, were excluded from co-occurrence clustering. TCRdb retrieved this table from immuneACCESS and kept in-frame rearrangements only. Not all clones are present; in checked studies, unresolved V genes account for under half, and no reason is known for the remainder. V, J and clone size were drawn from that table, and D and trimming were deduced from the DNA. For this sample the table gives fewer than 200,000 clones, of which about four fifths were detected only once. Of the sample, approximately 1.5% is held by the ten largest clones.

What the work shows at the level of the full study, not this receptor alone: The sequencing pipeline was judged likely to have produced a cluster of highly shared sequence variants as a technical artifact. In a later analysis, several top co-occurrence clusters were reported to appear linked to parvovirus B19, influenza, CMV and Epstein-Barr virus. Assigning TCR associations to individual alleles was difficult when HLA alleles, especially DR and DQ, strongly co-occurred. Compared with the approximately 600-donor mean, donors in an Asian-associated ancestry cluster had fewer N-insertions in productive TCRs, according to a later genetic analysis. Specific HLA alleles were associated with over 15,000 TCR beta sequences at a false discovery rate of 0.05 in a later analysis. Compared with equally common non-associated chains, HLA-associated TCR beta chains in a later analysis were more clonally expanded and had lower generation probabilities. According to the authors, the approach could potentially be generalized to other disease states and immunological phenotypes. HLA typing was unavailable for some donors at each locus, so association tests used only the typed subset. While some public TCRs were present in many individuals, most TCR sequences turned up only very rarely across donors. The classifier was reported to diagnose cytomegalovirus status with high specificity and sensitivity in both the original cohort and the validation cohort. According to a later analysis, TCR association rates differed among HLA loci, with DRB1 alleles showing the most associated TCRs and HLA-C alleles showing the fewest. An earlier analysis of 587 of the donors showed that most TCR beta V segments appeared in productive rearrangements either about 90% or about 30% of the time, which broadly matched IMGT annotations. A total of roughly 160 TCR beta chains were listed by the study as associated with cytomegalovirus. This cohort had only TCR beta chains sequenced, and the lack of alpha or paired-chain data limited which features could be detected. Most CMV-associated TCR beta chains appeared to be HLA-restricted in a later analysis, and the HLA associations seemed to be driven largely by CMV exposure. Because counts were too low, some 17 rarely observed V segments, including chromosome 9 orphons, were excluded from the earlier analysis of roughly 580 of the donors. Three of the identified cytomegalovirus-associated TCR beta chains were confirmed in vitro to be specific for cytomegalovirus antigens. A further reported finding was that TCR beta sequences accurately predicted the HLA-A and HLA-B alleles for most subjects in the first cohort. The 87-base-pair reads could not distinguish some IMGT-functional V segments, including TRBV6-2 and TRBV6-3, so those segments were excluded. For the cohort, immune exposure information was limited to CMV serostatus. Presence/absence analyses assumed roughly uniform sequencing depth across donors, an assumption that may not hold. A later genetic analysis associated a missense DCLRE1C variant with V-gene and J-gene trimming of TCR beta chains, and an independent cohort replicated the association. Linkage disequilibrium might explain the correlated functional status among segregating V segments, but an unknown experimental factor could not be excluded.

CDR1 and CDR2 (SGHRS, YFSETQ) derive from the germline V gene. Compared with germline, V lacks 3 bases and J lacks 3 bases; bases without a gene match: 14. The CDR3 contains 17 residues, cysteine and phenylalanine counted. The CDR3 DNA has 51 bases and is translated from base 1. In total, just over 650 healthy bone marrow donors made up the cohort. All cohort members were sampled while nominally healthy, although unrecorded immune exposures were likely present. The donor was CMV seronegative and was included in the group of several hundred seronegative cohort members. A peripheral blood sample was provided by each donor, and peripheral blood mononuclear cells were used for TCR beta sequencing. The Qiagen DNeasy Blood Extraction Kit was used to extract genomic DNA from the blood cell samples.

The sequence joins TRBV5-1 to TRBJ1-1; TRBD1 lines up with 7 middle nucleotides. Sample: PBMCs. The receptor was derived from a male donor in good health and CMV-seronegative. The nucleotides are TGCGCCAGCAGCTCATTCATGGGGGCAGGGGGAGACACTGAAGCTTTCTTT. The resulting protein is CASSSFMGAGGDTEAFF.